This is a list of T cell receptor beta chains from one sample in a study of T cells after posttransplantation cyclophosphamide. Data came from immunoSEQ multiplex PCR; TCRdb stores just in-frame clones and leaves some out. The table has 20,000 or so clones, approximately 87% seen once. The source material was PBMCs, sampled after allogeneic stem cell transplant with posttransplant cyclophosphamide. These receptors all come from a female patient younger than 45 who received an allogeneic stem cell transplant from an unrelated donor, was CMV-positive, and had no GVHD. The T cells may partly be graft donor cells. CDR3s include the opening cysteine and the closing phenylalanine or tryptophan. Each record gives: D gene, clone size, V gene, J gene, CDR3 protein, CDR3 DNA. A D gene is named only where the DNA matches it firmly. Size is omitted from some rows. Given values are once, few, many or a class for expanded clones.

D gene: TRBD1
clone size: .
V gene: TRBV7-9
J gene: TRBJ1-1
CDR3 protein: CASSFRGPTEAFF
CDR3 DNA: TGTGCCAGCAGCTTCAGGGGGCCCACTGAAGCTTTCTTT

D gene: TRBD1
clone size: .
V gene: TRBV7-9
J gene: TRBJ2-7
CDR3 protein: CASTDVGPGQGVQYF
CDR3 DNA: TGTGCCAGCACCGACGTCGGTCCGGGACAGGGTGTGCAGTACTTC

D gene: TRBD2
clone size: .
V gene: TRBV30
J gene: TRBJ2-3
CDR3 protein: CSRTSGGSDTQYF
CDR3 DNA: TGTTCTCGGACTAGCGGGGGATCAGATACGCAGTATTTT

D gene: .
clone size: .
V gene: TRBV7-2
J gene: TRBJ2-7
CDR3 protein: CASSLDGTNPYEQYF
CDR3 DNA: TGTGCCAGCAGCTTAGATGGGACAAACCCCTACGAGCAGTACTTC

D gene: .
clone size: once
V gene: TRBV7-9
J gene: TRBJ2-5
CDR3 protein: CASSPGVRETQYF
CDR3 DNA: TGTGCCAGCAGCCCAGGGGTCCGGGAGACCCAGTACTTC

D gene: .
clone size: .
V gene: TRBV19
J gene: TRBJ1-5
CDR3 protein: CASSIAGNNQPQHF
CDR3 DNA: TGTGCCAGTAGTATAGCAGGGAACAATCAGCCCCAGCATTTT

D gene: TRBD1
clone size: .
V gene: TRBV4-2
J gene: TRBJ2-1
CDR3 protein: CASSPGTGGNEQFF
CDR3 DNA: TGTGCCAGCAGCCCCGGGACAGGGGGCAATGAGCAGTTCTTC

D gene: TRBD2
clone size: .
V gene: TRBV7-9
J gene: TRBJ2-1
CDR3 protein: CASSLGSGGLYNEQFF
CDR3 DNA: TGTGCCAGCAGCTTAGGGAGCGGGGGACTATACAATGAGCAGTTCTTC

D gene: TRBD2
clone size: .
V gene: TRBV5-1
J gene: TRBJ2-1
CDR3 protein: CASEAGGLQFEQFF
CDR3 DNA: TGCGCCAGCGAAGCGGGGGGGCTACAATTTGAGCAGTTCTTC

D gene: TRBD1
clone size: .
V gene: TRBV27
J gene: TRBJ1-2
CDR3 protein: CASSSSQGALDGYAF
CDR3 DNA: TGTGCCAGCAGTTCATCACAGGGGGCACTCGATGGCTACGCCTTC

D gene: TRBD1
clone size: .
V gene: TRBV7-2
J gene: TRBJ1-5
CDR3 protein: CASSLAMAGGQPQHF
CDR3 DNA: TGTGCCAGCAGCTTAGCGATGGCAGGGGGTCAGCCCCAGCATTTT

D gene: TRBD2
clone size: .
V gene: TRBV28
J gene: TRBJ2-3
CDR3 protein: CASSLSGGSTDTQYF
CDR3 DNA: TGTGCCAGCAGCCTTAGCGGGGGAAGCACAGATACGCAGTATTTT

D gene: TRBD1
clone size: .
V gene: TRBV28
J gene: TRBJ1-1
CDR3 protein: CASSPTGTGGRRAFF
CDR3 DNA: TGTGCCAGCAGCCCAACTGGGACAGGGGGCCGGAGGGCTTTCTTT

D gene: TRBD2
clone size: .
V gene: TRBV28
J gene: TRBJ2-3
CDR3 protein: CASSPRLAGDPSTDTQYF
CDR3 DNA: TGTGCCAGCAGTCCGAGACTAGCGGGGGACCCTAGCACAGATACGCAGTATTTT

D gene: .
clone size: few
V gene: TRBV7-2
J gene: TRBJ1-2
CDR3 protein: CASSFSRVGYGYTF
CDR3 DNA: TGTGCCAGCAGCTTTTCCAGGGTGGGCTATGGCTACACCTTC

D gene: TRBD2
clone size: .
V gene: TRBV2
J gene: TRBJ2-5
CDR3 protein: CASKVGGRQETQYF
CDR3 DNA: TGTGCCAGCAAGGTTGGCGGGAGACAAGAGACCCAGTACTTC

D gene: .
clone size: .
V gene: TRBV6-5
J gene: TRBJ1-2
CDR3 protein: CASSYSAGSRGYTF
CDR3 DNA: TGTGCCAGCAGTTACTCGGCTGGGAGTCGTGGCTACACCTTC

D gene: .
clone size: .
V gene: TRBV4-2
J gene: TRBJ2-3
CDR3 protein: CASSQAPAGRTDTQYF
CDR3 DNA: TGTGCCAGCAGCCAAGCCCCGGCGGGGCGGACAGATACGCAGTATTTT

D gene: TRBD1
clone size: .
V gene: TRBV4-3
J gene: TRBJ1-3
CDR3 protein: CASSQAGRGPGNTIYF
CDR3 DNA: TGCGCCAGCAGCCAAGCCGGGAGGGGGCCAGGAAACACCATATATTTT

D gene: .
clone size: few
V gene: TRBV19
J gene: TRBJ1-5
CDR3 protein: CASSQRDQPQHF
CDR3 DNA: TGTGCCAGTAGTCAGAGGGATCAGCCCCAGCATTTT

D gene: .
clone size: .
V gene: TRBV5-1
J gene: TRBJ1-2
CDR3 protein: CASSLDRVHGYTF
CDR3 DNA: TGCGCCAGCAGCTTGGACAGGGTTCATGGCTACACCTTC

D gene: TRBD1
clone size: .
V gene: TRBV10-1
J gene: TRBJ1-5
CDR3 protein: CASRKDREGNQPQHF
CDR3 DNA: TGCGCCAGCAGGAAGGACAGGGAAGGCAATCAGCCCCAGCATTTT

D gene: TRBD1
clone size: .
V gene: TRBV29-1
J gene: TRBJ1-2
CDR3 protein: CSVRTGINYGYTF
CDR3 DNA: TGCAGCGTCCGGACAGGGATTAACTATGGCTACACCTTC

D gene: .
clone size: .
V gene: TRBV10-3
J gene: TRBJ2-3
CDR3 protein: CAISESLATDTQYF
CDR3 DNA: TGTGCCATCAGTGAGTCCCTGGCCACAGATACGCAGTATTTT

D gene: .
clone size: few
V gene: TRBV2
J gene: TRBJ1-4
CDR3 protein: CASKRGGGNEKLFF
CDR3 DNA: TGTGCCAGCAAGAGGGGTGGGGGGAATGAAAAACTGTTTTTT

D gene: .
clone size: once
V gene: TRBV2
J gene: TRBJ2-3
CDR3 protein: CASSRDNTDTQYF
CDR3 DNA: TGTGCCAGCAGCCGGGACAACACAGATACGCAGTATTTT

D gene: .
clone size: .
V gene: TRBV5-1
J gene: TRBJ1-4
CDR3 protein: CASSLEAAGLNEKLFF
CDR3 DNA: TGCGCCAGCAGCTTGGAGGCGGCAGGGCTTAATGAAAAACTGTTTTTT